Described below is a single TCR beta chain sequence and its context. Its matching antigen is unknown. The entry originates in a study of T cells in localized non-small cell lung cancer. Study-wide findings and caveats: When the top 100 tumor clones were examined, a median approximately 57 of them also appeared in the adjacent lung, which was paired and uninvolved.

Some clones are missing from TCRdb's copy, which holds only in-frame ones; the method was immunoSEQ multiplex PCR. The sample carries roughly 40,000 clones, more than 85% recorded once. With V trimmed by 5 bases and J by 2 bases, 4 bases remained unmatched. Germline-derived CDR1 and CDR2 are SGHVS and FNYEAQ. This CDR3 is 15 amino acids long. The sequencing used peripheral blood, collected before any cancer treatment. This TCR was sampled from a man aged 18-55 years with stage I lung adenocarcinoma. The chain couples TRBV7-6 to TRBJ2-1; TRBD2 aligns across 9 bases. The CDR3 DNA reads as TGTGCCAGCAGCGTTCTAGCGGGACCCTACAATGAGCAGTTCTTC. This codes for CASSVLAGPYNEQFF. Combining the CDR3 with reference TRBV7-6 and TRBJ2-1 gives the whole variable domain GAGVSQSPRYKVTKRGQDVALRCDPISGHVSLYWYRQALGQGPEFLTYFNYEAQQDKSGLPNDRFSAERPEGSISTLTIQRTEQRDSAMYRCASSVLAGPYNEQFFGPGTRLTVL.